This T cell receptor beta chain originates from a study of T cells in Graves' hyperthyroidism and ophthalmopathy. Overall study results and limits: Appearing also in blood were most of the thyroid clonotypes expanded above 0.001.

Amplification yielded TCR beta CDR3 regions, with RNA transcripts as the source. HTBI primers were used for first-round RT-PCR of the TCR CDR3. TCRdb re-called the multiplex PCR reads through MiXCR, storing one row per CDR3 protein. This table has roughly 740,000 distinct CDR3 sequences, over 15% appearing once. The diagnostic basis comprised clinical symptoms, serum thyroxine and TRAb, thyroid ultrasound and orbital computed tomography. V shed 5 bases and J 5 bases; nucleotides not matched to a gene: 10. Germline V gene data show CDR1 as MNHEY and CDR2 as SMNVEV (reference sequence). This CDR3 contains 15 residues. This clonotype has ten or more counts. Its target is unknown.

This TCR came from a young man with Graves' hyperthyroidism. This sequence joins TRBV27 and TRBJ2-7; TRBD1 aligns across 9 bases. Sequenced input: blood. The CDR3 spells CASSISRDRVHEQYF. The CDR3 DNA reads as TGTGCCAGCAGTATCAGCCGGGACAGGGTACACGAGCAGTACTTC.